Reported below is one T cell receptor beta chain. These data come from a study of OX40 agonist ivuxolimab in advanced cancers. Generated by immunoSEQ multiplex PCR, the TCRdb table keeps only in-frame clones and is missing some. The sample shows 50,000 to 65,000 clones, 89% of them seen only once. The J segment lost 7 bases and the V segment lost 5 bases, leaving 13 bases of the junction unmatched. The CDR3 is made up of 17 amino acids. Germline CDR1 is LGHNA and CDR2 is YSLEER. Source: CD4+ or CD8+ T cells sorted from blood, taken in a trial of the OX40 agonist ivuxolimab. The rearrangement uses TRBV4-3 and TRBJ2-1; TRBD2 matches 11 bases. The TCR comes from an adult with an advanced solid tumor such as melanoma, head and neck, liver or kidney cancer. DNA for the CDR3: TGCGCCAGCAGCTATGGGACTAGCGGTTATGGGGGAAATGAGCAGTTCTTC. It yields the protein CASSYGTSGYGGNEQFF.